This T cell receptor beta chain was sequenced for a study of blood T cell repertoires in COVID-19. The CDR3 is 16 residues long. Germline CDR1 is SEHNR and CDR2 is FQNEAQ (reference sequence). V shed 5 bases and J shed 1 base, with 14 bases lying between them. Authors' processing steps: Reference gene primer amplification gave nucleated cell count estimates. Data came from immunoSEQ multiplex PCR; TCRdb stores just in-frame clones and leaves some out. V, J and clone size were drawn from that table, and D and trimming were deduced from the DNA. The sample includes over 200,000 clones, 81% of them seen just once.

The V gene is TRBV7-9, the J gene TRBJ2-2; D is unresolved. The sequence derives from an elderly woman with acute or convalescent COVID-19. Sequenced material: peripheral blood. Here the CDR3 DNA reads TGTGCCAGCAGCCTGACAACCCCCCAGAACACCGGGGAGCTGTTTTTT. Its protein product is CASSLTTPQNTGELFF. Looking up the rest from reference TRBV7-9 and TRBJ2-2 gives the full variable domain: DTGVSQNPRHKITKRGQNVTFRCDPISEHNRLYWYRQTLGQGPEFLTYFQNEAQLEKSRLLSDRFSAERPKGSFSTLEIQRTEQGDSAMYLCASSLTTPQNTGELFFGEGSRLTVL.